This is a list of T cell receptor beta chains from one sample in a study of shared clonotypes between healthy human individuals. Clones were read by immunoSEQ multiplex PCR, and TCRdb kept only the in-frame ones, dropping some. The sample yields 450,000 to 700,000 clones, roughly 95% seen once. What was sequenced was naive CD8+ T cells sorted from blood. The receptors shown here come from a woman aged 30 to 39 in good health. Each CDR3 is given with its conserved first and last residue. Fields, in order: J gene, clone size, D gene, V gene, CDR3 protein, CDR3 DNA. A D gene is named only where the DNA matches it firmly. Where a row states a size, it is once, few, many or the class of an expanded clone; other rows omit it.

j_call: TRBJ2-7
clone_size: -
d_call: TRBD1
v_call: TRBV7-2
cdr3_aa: CASSAYGQGYEQYF
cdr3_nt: TGTGCCAGCAGCGCCTACGGACAGGGCTACGAGCAGTACTTC

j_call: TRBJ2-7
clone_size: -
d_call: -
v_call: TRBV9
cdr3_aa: CASSVASGGSSYEQYF
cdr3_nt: TGTGCCAGCAGCGTAGCCTCCGGCGGCAGCTCCTACGAGCAGTACTTC

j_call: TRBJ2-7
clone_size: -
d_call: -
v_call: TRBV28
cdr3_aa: CASRGVSETYEQYF
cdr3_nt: TGTGCCAGCAGGGGGGTTAGCGAGACCTACGAGCAGTACTTC

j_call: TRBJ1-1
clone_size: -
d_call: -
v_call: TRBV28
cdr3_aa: CASSLYQGITEAFF
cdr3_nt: TGTGCCAGCAGTTTATACCAGGGGATAACTGAAGCTTTCTTT

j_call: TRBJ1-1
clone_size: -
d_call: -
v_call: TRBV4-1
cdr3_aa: CASSQREDSTEAFF
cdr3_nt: TGCGCCAGCAGCCAAAGGGAGGACAGCACTGAAGCTTTCTTT

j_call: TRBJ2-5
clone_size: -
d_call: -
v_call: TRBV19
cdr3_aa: CASNQQGPKGETQYF
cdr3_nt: TGTGCCAGTAATCAACAGGGACCCAAGGGGGAGACCCAGTACTTC

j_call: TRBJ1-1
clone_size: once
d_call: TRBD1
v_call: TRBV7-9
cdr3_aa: CASSQTGSTEAFF
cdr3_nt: TGTGCCAGCAGCCAGACAGGGAGCACTGAAGCTTTCTTT

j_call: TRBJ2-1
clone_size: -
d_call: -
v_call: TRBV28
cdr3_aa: CASSHPWRDEQFF
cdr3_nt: TGTGCCAGCAGCCACCCCTGGAGGGATGAGCAGTTCTTC

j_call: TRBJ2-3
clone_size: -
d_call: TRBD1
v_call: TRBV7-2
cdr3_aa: CASSLEDRAWDTQYF
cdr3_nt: TGTGCCAGCAGCTTAGAGGACAGGGCATGGGATACGCAGTATTTT

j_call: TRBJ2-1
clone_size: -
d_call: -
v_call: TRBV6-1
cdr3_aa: CASLANLNYNEQFF
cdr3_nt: TGTGCCAGCCTAGCCAACCTGAACTACAATGAGCAGTTCTTC

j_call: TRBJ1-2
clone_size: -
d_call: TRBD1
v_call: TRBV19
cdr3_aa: CASQTGVNGYTF
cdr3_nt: TGTGCCAGTCAGACAGGGGTAAATGGCTACACCTTC

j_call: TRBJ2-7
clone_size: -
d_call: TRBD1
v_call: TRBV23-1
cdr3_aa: CASSQRTGARNEQYF
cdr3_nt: TGCGCCAGCAGTCAACGGACAGGGGCAAGGAACGAGCAGTACTTC

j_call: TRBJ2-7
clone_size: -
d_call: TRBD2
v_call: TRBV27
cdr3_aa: CASSSSSGTGLEQYF
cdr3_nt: TGTGCCAGCAGTTCTTCTAGCGGGACGGGCCTCGAGCAGTACTTC

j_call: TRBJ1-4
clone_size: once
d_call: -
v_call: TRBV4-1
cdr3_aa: CASSQDSKGATNEKLFF
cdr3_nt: TGCGCCAGCAGCCAAGATTCGAAGGGTGCAACTAATGAAAAACTGTTTTTT

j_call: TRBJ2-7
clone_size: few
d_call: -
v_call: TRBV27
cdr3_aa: CASSFLGRTSYEQYF
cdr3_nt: TGTGCCAGCAGTTTCCTCGGACGGACCTCCTACGAGCAGTACTTC

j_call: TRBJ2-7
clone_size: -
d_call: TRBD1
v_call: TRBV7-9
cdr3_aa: CASSPTDRGPYEQYF
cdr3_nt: TGTGCCAGCAGTCCCACCGACAGGGGGCCCTACGAGCAGTACTTC

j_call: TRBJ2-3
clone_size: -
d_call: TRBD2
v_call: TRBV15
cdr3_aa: CATSKDWVTSGTSTDTQYF
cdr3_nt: TGTGCCACCAGCAAAGATTGGGTCACTAGCGGGACTAGCACAGATACGCAGTATTTT

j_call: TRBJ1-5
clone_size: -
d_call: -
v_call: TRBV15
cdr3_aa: CATSGTPEGQPQHF
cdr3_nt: TGTGCCACCAGCGGGACCCCAGAGGGTCAGCCCCAGCATTTT

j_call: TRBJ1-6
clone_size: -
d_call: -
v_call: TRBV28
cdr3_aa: CASSFRVGSPLHF
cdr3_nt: TGTGCCAGCAGTTTCAGGGTCGGTTCACCCCTCCACTTT

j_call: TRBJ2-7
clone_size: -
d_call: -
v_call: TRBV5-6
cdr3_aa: CASSPTSSYEQYF
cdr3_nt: TGTGCCAGCAGCCCGACTAGTTCCTACGAGCAGTACTTC

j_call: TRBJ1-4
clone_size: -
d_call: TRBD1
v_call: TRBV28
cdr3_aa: CASSPPDRGREKLFF
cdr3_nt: TGTGCCAGCAGTCCCCCGGACAGGGGGAGGGAAAAACTGTTTTTT

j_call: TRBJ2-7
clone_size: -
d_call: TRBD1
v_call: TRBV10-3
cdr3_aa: CAISVWFKTGTYEQYF
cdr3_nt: TGTGCCATCAGTGTTTGGTTCAAGACAGGGACCTACGAGCAGTACTTC

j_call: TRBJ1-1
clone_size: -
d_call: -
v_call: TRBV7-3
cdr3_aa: CASRSSGGNTEAFF
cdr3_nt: TGTGCCAGCAGAAGCAGCGGGGGAAACACTGAAGCTTTCTTT

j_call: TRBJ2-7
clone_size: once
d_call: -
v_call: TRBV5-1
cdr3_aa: CASSLLRGHEQYF
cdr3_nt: TGCGCCAGCAGCTTGTTGAGGGGTCACGAGCAGTACTTC

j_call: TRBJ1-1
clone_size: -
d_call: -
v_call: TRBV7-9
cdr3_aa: CASSSRVEAFF
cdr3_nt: TGTGCCAGCAGCTCAAGAGTTGAAGCTTTCTTT

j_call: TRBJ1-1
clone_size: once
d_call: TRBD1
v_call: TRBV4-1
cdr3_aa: CASSPQGARTEAFF
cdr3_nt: TGCGCCAGCAGCCCACAGGGGGCGCGCACTGAAGCTTTCTTT

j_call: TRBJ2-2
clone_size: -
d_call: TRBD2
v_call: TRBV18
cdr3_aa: CASSPLSASGRDTGELFF
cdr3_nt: TGTGCCAGCTCACCACTGTCCGCTAGCGGGAGGGATACCGGGGAGCTGTTTTTT

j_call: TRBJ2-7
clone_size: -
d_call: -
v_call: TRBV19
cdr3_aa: CASSQGYGAQESYEQYF
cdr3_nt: TGTGCCAGTAGCCAGGGCTACGGGGCCCAAGAGTCCTACGAGCAGTACTTC

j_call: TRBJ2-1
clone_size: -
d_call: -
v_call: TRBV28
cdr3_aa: CASSLVASSYNEQFF
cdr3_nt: TGTGCCAGCAGTTTAGTAGCGTCGTCCTACAATGAGCAGTTCTTC

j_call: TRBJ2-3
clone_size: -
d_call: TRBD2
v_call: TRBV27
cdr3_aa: CASRAGLSTDTQYF
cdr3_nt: TGTGCCAGCAGAGCGGGGCTCAGCACAGATACGCAGTATTTT

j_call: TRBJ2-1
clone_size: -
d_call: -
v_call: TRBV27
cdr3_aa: CASSLGQGLNEQFF
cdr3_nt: TGTGCCAGCAGTTTAGGGCAGGGGTTAAATGAGCAGTTCTTC

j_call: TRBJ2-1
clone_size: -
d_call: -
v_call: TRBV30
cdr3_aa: CAWSVAGASLDEQFF
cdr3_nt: TGTGCCTGGAGTGTGGCCGGCGCTAGCTTGGATGAGCAGTTCTTC

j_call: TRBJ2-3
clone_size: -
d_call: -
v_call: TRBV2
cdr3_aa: CASRDGPVQDTQYF
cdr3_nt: TGTGCCAGCAGGGACGGGCCGGTCCAAGATACGCAGTATTTT

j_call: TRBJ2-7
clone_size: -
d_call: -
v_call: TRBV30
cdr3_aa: CAWSVASSSYEQYF
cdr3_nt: TGTGCCTGGAGTGTCGCATCCAGCTCCTACGAGCAGTACTTC

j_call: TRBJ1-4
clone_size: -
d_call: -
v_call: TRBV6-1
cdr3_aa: CASSELRGLNEKLFF
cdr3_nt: TGTGCCAGCAGTGAACTCCGGGGACTTAATGAAAAACTGTTTTTT

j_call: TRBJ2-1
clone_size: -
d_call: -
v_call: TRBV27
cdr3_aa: CASSLAGEQFF
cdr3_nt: TGTGCCAGCAGTTTAGCTGGGGAGCAGTTCTTC

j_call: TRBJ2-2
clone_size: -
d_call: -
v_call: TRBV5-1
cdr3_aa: CASSLGGTGLELFF
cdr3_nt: TGCGCCAGCAGCTTAGGAGGAACCGGTTTGGAGCTGTTTTTT

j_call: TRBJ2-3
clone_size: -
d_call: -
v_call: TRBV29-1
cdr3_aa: CSVEHPLTDTQYF
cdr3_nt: TGCAGCGTTGAGCATCCCCTCACAGATACGCAGTATTTT

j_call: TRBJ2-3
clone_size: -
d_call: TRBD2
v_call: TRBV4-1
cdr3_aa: CASRESSGTGTDTQYF
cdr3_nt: TGCGCCAGCCGCGAATCTAGCGGCACTGGGACAGATACGCAGTATTTT

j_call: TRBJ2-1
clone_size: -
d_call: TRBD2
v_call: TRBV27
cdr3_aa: CASSQGLAGVFNEQFF
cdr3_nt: TGTGCCAGCAGCCAAGGACTAGCGGGAGTCTTCAATGAGCAGTTCTTC

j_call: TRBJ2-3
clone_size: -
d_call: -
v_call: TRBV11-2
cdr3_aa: CASSLGFADTQYF
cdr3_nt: TGTGCCAGCAGCTTAGGTTTCGCAGATACGCAGTATTTT

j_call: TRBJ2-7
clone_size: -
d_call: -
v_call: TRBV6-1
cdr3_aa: CASWSYEQYF
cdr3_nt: TGTGCCAGCTGGTCCTACGAGCAGTACTTC

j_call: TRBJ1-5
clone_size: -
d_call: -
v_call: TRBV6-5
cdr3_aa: CASSYPENQPQHF
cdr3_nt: TGTGCCAGCAGTTACCCGGAGAATCAGCCCCAGCATTTT

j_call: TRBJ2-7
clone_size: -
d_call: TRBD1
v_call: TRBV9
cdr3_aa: CASSARLTGGEQYF
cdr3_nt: TGTGCCAGCAGCGCGAGGCTAACAGGGGGTGAGCAGTACTTC

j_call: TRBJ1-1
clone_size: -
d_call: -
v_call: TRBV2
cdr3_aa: CASSEYRVGGAFF
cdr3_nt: TGTGCCAGCAGTGAATACCGGGTGGGGGGAGCTTTCTTT

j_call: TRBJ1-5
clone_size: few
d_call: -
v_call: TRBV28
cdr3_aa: CASSPLSGPQHF
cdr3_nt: TGTGCCAGCAGTCCCCTCTCTGGGCCCCAGCATTTT

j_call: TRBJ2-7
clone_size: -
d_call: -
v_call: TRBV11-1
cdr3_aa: CASSSGRVSYEQYF
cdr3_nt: TGTGCCAGCAGCTCCGGTCGGGTGTCCTACGAGCAGTACTTC

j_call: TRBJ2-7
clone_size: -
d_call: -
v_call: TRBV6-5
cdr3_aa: CASSYQGYEQYF
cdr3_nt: TGTGCCAGCAGTTATCAGGGCTACGAGCAGTACTTC

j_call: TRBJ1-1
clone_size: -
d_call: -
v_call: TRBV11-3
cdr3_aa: CASSLAGTGYTEAFF
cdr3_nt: TGTGCCAGCAGCTTAGCGGGTACAGGGTACACTGAAGCTTTCTTT

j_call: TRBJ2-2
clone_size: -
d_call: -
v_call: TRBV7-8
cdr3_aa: CASSAKPLNTGELFF
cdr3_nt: TGTGCCAGCAGCGCCAAGCCGTTGAACACCGGGGAGCTGTTTTTT

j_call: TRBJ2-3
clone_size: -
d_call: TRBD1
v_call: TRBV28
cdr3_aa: CATRDRGRGTDTQYF
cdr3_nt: TGTGCCACCCGGGACAGGGGTCGGGGCACAGATACGCAGTATTTT

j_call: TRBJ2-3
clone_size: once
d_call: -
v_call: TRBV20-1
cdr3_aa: CSAPRGTQYF
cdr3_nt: TGCAGTGCGCCCAGGGGAACGCAGTATTTT

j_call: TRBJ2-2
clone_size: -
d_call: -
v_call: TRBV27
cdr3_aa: CASSPRAPSPGELFF
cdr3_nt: TGTGCCAGCAGTCCCCGGGCCCCGTCCCCCGGGGAGCTGTTTTTT

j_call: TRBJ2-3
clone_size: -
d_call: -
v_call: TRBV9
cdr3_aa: CASSGTASTDTQYF
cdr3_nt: TGTGCCAGCAGTGGCACGGCTAGCACAGATACGCAGTATTTT

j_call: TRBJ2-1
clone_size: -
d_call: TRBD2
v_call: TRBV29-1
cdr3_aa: CSVASTSGSAYNEQFF
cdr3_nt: TGCAGCGTTGCGTCTACTAGCGGGAGCGCCTACAATGAGCAGTTCTTC

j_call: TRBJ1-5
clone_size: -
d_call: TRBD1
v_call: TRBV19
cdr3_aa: CASSIDHRGRVSRQPQHF
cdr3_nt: TGTGCCAGTAGTATAGATCACAGGGGGCGAGTGAGTCGTCAGCCCCAGCATTTT

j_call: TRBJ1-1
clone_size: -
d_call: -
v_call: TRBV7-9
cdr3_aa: CASSLPGGNTEAFF
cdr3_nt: TGTGCCAGCAGCTTACCGGGGGGGAACACTGAAGCTTTCTTT